Listed here are 15 T cell receptor beta chains from one sample, sequenced in a study of long-term antiretroviral therapy in people with HIV. Survey level was the resolution at which the v3.0 immunoSEQ assay ran. Produced via immunoSEQ multiplex PCR; TCRdb's table is partial and in-frame only. The table includes over 25,000 clones, around four fifths detected once. Sequenced material: unsorted PBMCs, taken 0.8 years before starting antiretroviral therapy. The receptors were gathered from a man aged 18 to 29 with HIV.

V is TRBV2 and J is TRBJ2-7; no clear D gene. V was cut by 4 bases and J by 3 bases, with 7 bases left in between. The CDR3 has 12 amino acids. CDR1 is SNHLY, CDR2 FYNNEI, per germline. The chain's CDR3 is CASSAKDYEQYF. The CDR3 DNA follows: TGTGCCAGCAGTGCGAAGGACTACGAGCAGTACTTC. The full variable domain, completed using reference TRBV2 and TRBJ2-7, is EPEVTQTPSHQVTQMGQEVILRCVPISNHLYFYWYRQILGQKVEFLVSFYNNEISEKSEIFDDQFSVERPDGSNFTLKIRSTKLEDSAMYFCASSAKDYEQYFGPGTRLTVT.

The chain links TRBV28 to TRBJ2-7; no clear D. Trimming shortened V by 10 bases and J by 5 bases, and 9 bases separated the two germline ends. The CDR3 runs 10 residues. Germline loops: CDR1 MDHEN, CDR2 SYDVKM. The CDR3 bases are TGTGCCACCTCCACTAACGAGCAGTACTTC. Protein product: CATSTNEQYF.

The CDR3 here is CASSLSFSGATEYNEQFF. The DNA for the CDR3 is TGTGCCAGCAGCTTAAGTTTTAGCGGGGCCACTGAATACAATGAGCAGTTCTTC. The gene calls are TRBV11-1 and TRBJ2-1, with 8 positions matching TRBD2. The CDR3 loop spans 18 amino acids. Trimming removed 2 bases from V and 4 bases from J; junction bases left unmatched: 13. The germline V gene encodes CDR1 SGHAT and CDR2 FQDESV (reference sequence).

V usage is TRBV7-9 and J usage is TRBJ1-1; D is possibly TRBD1 (6 bases). The CDR3 extends over 14 amino acids. The germline V and J ends were trimmed by 1 base and 6 bases, with 12 bases remaining between them. Germline CDR1 reads SEHNR; CDR2 reads FQNEAQ (reference sequence). This chain's CDR3 is CASSLEQGGSEAFF. CDR3 coding DNA: TGTGCCAGCAGCTTAGAACAGGGTGGCTCTGAAGCTTTCTTT.

The chain carries TRBV5-6 and TRBJ2-1, with D maybe TRBD1 (5 bases). V was pared by 6 bases and J by 6 bases, with 13 bases between. CDR1 and CDR2 (germline): SGHDT, YYEEEE. The CDR3 consists of 13 residues. CDR3 coding DNA: TGTGCCAGCATTAAGCAGGGCTTCAATGAGCAGTTCTTC. Its translation: CASIKQGFNEQFF.

This sequence joins TRBV11-2 and TRBJ1-4; D is ambiguous. The CDR3 consists of 14 residues. The V end lost 2 bases, the J end lost 4 bases, and 8 bases lay between the germline ends. In germline, CDR1 is SGHAT, CDR2 FQNNGV. For the CDR3, the DNA is TGTGCCAGCAGCTTATCAACAGATAATGAAAAACTGTTTTTT. Its protein is CASSLSTDNEKLFF.

The rearrangement links TRBV28 to TRBJ2-7; 12 bases match TRBD2. The CDR3 extends over 14 amino acids. Germline V gives CDR1 MDHEN, CDR2 SYDVKM. J was trimmed by 7 bases and V by 6 bases; bases with no gene match: 7. In nucleotides, the CDR3 is TGTGCCAGCAGCATCGGACTAGCGGGACAAGAGCAGTACTTC. Its protein is CASSIGLAGQEQYF. Looking up the rest from reference TRBV28 and TRBJ2-7 gives the full variable domain: DVKVTQSSRYLVKRTGEKVFLECVQDMDHENMFWYRQDPGLGLRLIYFSYDVKMKEKGDIPEGYSVSREKKERFSLILESASTNQTSMYLCASSIGLAGQEQYFGPGTRLTVT.

The chain has TRBV6-5 and TRBJ2-1, with D perhaps TRBD2 (5 bases). The CDR3 contains 15 residues. In germline, CDR1 is MNHEY, CDR2 SVGAGI. Deletions cut 2 bases from V and 3 bases from J, with 11 bases between. CDR3 residues: CASSYTRTLYNEQFF. Here the CDR3 DNA reads TGTGCCAGCAGTTACACAAGGACTCTCTACAATGAGCAGTTCTTC.

The chain couples TRBV2 to TRBJ2-3; D is uncertain. V lost 7 bases and J 5 bases, leaving 10 bases between the germline ends. Germline CDR1 reads SNHLY; CDR2 reads FYNNEI. The CDR3 is 12 residues long. The CDR3 coding sequence is TGTGCCAGCAAGGAGACGGGAGATACGCAGTATTTT. This translates into CASKETGDTQYF. Full variable domain (outside the CDR3, taken from reference TRBV2 and TRBJ2-3): EPEVTQTPSHQVTQMGQEVILRCVPISNHLYFYWYRQILGQKVEFLVSFYNNEISEKSEIFDDQFSVERPDGSNFTLKIRSTKLEDSAMYFCASKETGDTQYFGPGTRLTVL.

This clone was recorded once. The chain employs TRBV7-9 and TRBJ2-1; D gene ambiguous. Trimming pared 1 base from V and 13 bases from J, leaving 11 bases between. Germline V gene data show CDR1 as SEHNR and CDR2 as FQNEAQ (reference sequence). This CDR3 contains 12 residues. The CDR3 loop is CASSLDVFRQFF. For the CDR3, the DNA is TGTGCCAGCAGCTTAGACGTATTTCGCCAGTTCTTC. The variable domain in full, completed from reference TRBV7-9 and TRBJ2-1, reads DTGVSQNPRHKITKRGQNVTFRCDPISEHNRLYWYRQTLGQGPEFLTYFQNEAQLEKSRLLSDRFSAERPKGSFSTLEIQRTEQGDSAMYLCASSLDVFRQFFGPGTRLTVL.

V and J are TRBV7-9 and TRBJ2-3, with D tentatively TRBD1 or TRBD2 (5 bases each). The CDR3 consists of 16 residues. Per the germline V gene, CDR1 is SEHNR and CDR2 is FQNEAQ (reference sequence). With 5 bases removed from V and 3 bases from J, the gap between germline ends came to 18 bases. CDR3 coding DNA: TGTGCCAGCAGCGACAGACTACAAGTTAGGACAGATACGCAGTATTTT. Translated, it gives CASSDRLQVRTDTQYF. Variable domain in full (rest from reference TRBV7-9 and TRBJ2-3): DTGVSQNPRHKITKRGQNVTFRCDPISEHNRLYWYRQTLGQGPEFLTYFQNEAQLEKSRLLSDRFSAERPKGSFSTLEIQRTEQGDSAMYLCASSDRLQVRTDTQYFGPGTRLTVL.

The chain has TRBV5-1 and TRBJ2-7; 8 positions match TRBD1. The junction had 6 bases not matched to a gene; V was cut back by 5 bases and J by 5 bases. Germline V lookup: CDR1 SGHRS, CDR2 YFSETQ. This CDR3 spans 13 amino acids. In DNA form, the CDR3 reads TGCGCCAGCAGAAGGACAGGGTCGAACGAGCAGTACTTC. Protein product: CASRRTGSNEQYF. Full variable domain (remainder filled in from reference TRBV5-1 and TRBJ2-7): KAGVTQTPRYLIKTRGQQVTLSCSPISGHRSVSWYQQTPGQGLQFLFEYFSETQRNKGNFPGRFSGRQFSNSRSEMNVSTLELGDSALYLCASRRTGSNEQYFGPGTRLTVT.

The genes are TRBV28 and TRBJ1-5; D unclear. The CDR3 loop spans 13 amino acids. V was clipped by 5 bases and J by 0 bases, with 5 bases between them. Germline assignment: CDR1 MDHEN and CDR2 SYDVKM. The CDR3 protein is CASSPNSNQPQHF. The DNA for the CDR3 is TGTGCCAGCAGTCCTAATAGCAATCAGCCCCAGCATTTT.

The CDR3 bases are TGCGCCGGGACCTGTGTGGGCAGGGATCACTACGAGCAGTACTTC. Translated: CAGTCVGRDHYEQYF. V usage is TRBV10-1 and J usage is TRBJ2-7, with D perhaps TRBD1 or TRBD2 (5 bases each). The length of the CDR3 is 15 residues. Germline V gene sequence: CDR1 WNHNN, CDR2 SYGVQD (reference sequence). The V end was cut by 11 bases, the J end by 3 bases, with 23 bases between.

The chain joins TRBV9 to TRBJ1-3, with no clear D. V was cut by 0 bases and J by 0 bases, with 13 bases left in between. Germline loops: CDR1 SGDLS, CDR2 YYNGEE. There are 17 residues in the CDR3. CDR3 residues: CASSVDPGAVSGNTIYF. Written as DNA, the CDR3 is TGTGCCAGCAGCGTAGATCCAGGCGCCGTCTCTGGAAACACCATATATTTT.